Below are 25 T cell receptor beta chains sequenced from a single sample in a study of shared clonotypes between healthy human individuals. Only CD45RO-negative cells positively selected for CCR7 counted as naive CD8 cells, so terminally differentiated effector memory CD45RA+ cells were excluded. The method was immunoSEQ multiplex PCR; TCRdb's version includes in-frame clones alone and lacks a portion of them. The table lists around 700,000 clones, approximately 90% of them singletons. The sequencing input was naive CD8+ T cells sorted from blood. These receptors were collected from a man between 25 and 39 years old in good health.

The chain has TRBV7-9 and TRBJ1-1; TRBD1 is a possible D gene (5 bases). There are 11 residues in the CDR3. Germline assignment: CDR1 SEHNR and CDR2 FQNEAQ (reference sequence). Trimming removed 5 bases at V and 10 bases at J, with 11 bases between. The CDR3 DNA follows: TGTGCCAGCAGCGGGGCCGGGGGAGCTTTCTTT. Residues: CASSGAGGAFF. The variable domain in full, with the rest retrieved from reference TRBV7-9 and TRBJ1-1, is DTGVSQNPRHKITKRGQNVTFRCDPISEHNRLYWYRQTLGQGPEFLTYFQNEAQLEKSRLLSDRFSAERPKGSFSTLEIQRTEQGDSAMYLCASSGAGGAFFGQGTRLTVV.

The chain uses TRBV11-3 and TRBJ2-3; TRBD2 aligns across 11 bases. V was pared by 4 bases and J by 11 bases, with 17 bases of the junction left unmatched. The CDR3 consists of 17 residues. The germline V gene encodes CDR1 SGHNT and CDR2 YENEEA. The CDR3: CASSYPGLAVPPPGQYF. The CDR3 DNA follows: TGTGCCAGCAGCTATCCGGGACTAGCGGTCCCTCCGCCAGGGCAGTATTTT.

This clone was observed a single time. The chain has TRBV28 and TRBJ2-7, with D unresolved. Germline CDR1 and CDR2: MDHEN and SYDVKM. There are 15 residues in the CDR3. Trimming left V 5 bases short and J 0 bases short, with 14 bases between. In nucleotides, the CDR3 is TGTGCCAGCAGTGCGCCTAGGTCGAGCTCCTACGAGCAGTACTTC. Its translation: CASSAPRSSSYEQYF.

The chain is built from TRBV5-5 and TRBJ1-2, with 7 bases fitting TRBD1. This CDR3 is 16 amino acids long. V lost 4 bases, J lost 0 bases, and 9 bases stayed unmatched. Looked up from germline, CDR1 is SGHKS and CDR2 is YYEKEE (reference sequence). The CDR3 sequence is CASSRDSLQPNYGYTF. Here the CDR3 DNA reads TGTGCCAGCAGCCGGGACAGCCTCCAGCCTAACTATGGCTACACCTTC.

Turning to this clone: Since the CDR3 does not end with the conserved phenylalanine or tryptophan, this likely comes from a read error. The DNA is omitted, as the CDR3 cannot be located on it reliably, and the CDR3 follows TCRdb's listing. The chain employs TRBV6-6 and TRBJ1-5. The CDR3 is 13 amino acids long, termini counted. Germline V gives CDR1 MNHNY, CDR2 SVGAGI (reference sequence). CDR3 amino acids: CASSPLADRLGGV.

This rearrangement joins TRBV27 to TRBJ2-3, with TRBD2 matching 10 bases. J was trimmed by 6 bases and V by 5 bases; bases with no gene match: 8. The CDR3 totals 15 residues. Germline CDR1 and CDR2: MNHEY and SMNVEV (reference sequence). This CDR3 reads CASSPTSGIADTQYF. In nucleotides, the CDR3 is TGTGCCAGCAGTCCAACTAGCGGGATAGCGGATACGCAGTATTTT.

The rearrangement links TRBV29-1 to TRBJ2-3; 7 bases fit TRBD2. Germline lookup yields CDR1 SQVTM and CDR2 ANQGSEA. The CDR3 runs 12 residues. J gave up 4 bases and V 7 bases, and 5 bases lay outside the gene matches. CDR3 loop: CSARTSPDTQYF. The CDR3 region has the DNA TGCAGCGCCAGGACTAGTCCAGATACGCAGTATTTT.

The chain links TRBV10-3 to TRBJ2-3; D possibly matches TRBD1 or TRBD2 (5 bases each). The CDR3 loop spans 13 amino acids. Trimming removed 3 bases at V and 6 bases at J, with 10 bases between. In germline, CDR1 is ENHRY, CDR2 SYGVKD. The CDR3: CAISDLGEDTQYF. In DNA form, the CDR3 reads TGTGCCATCAGTGATCTGGGGGAGGATACGCAGTATTTT.

V usage is TRBV5-6 and J usage is TRBJ2-7, with TRBD1 identical over 11 bases. The V gene's germline CDR1 is SGHDT and CDR2 YYEEEE. J lost 0 bases, V lost 2 bases, and 4 bases had no gene match. CDR3 size: 16 residues. Written as DNA, the CDR3 is TGTGCCAGCAGCTTATACGGGACAGGGGGCTCCTACGAGCAGTACTTC. Its translation is CASSLYGTGGSYEQYF.

The rearrangement links TRBV7-9 to TRBJ2-7, with 12 bases identical to TRBD2. Losses at the gene ends were 4 bases for V and 3 bases for J; bases not matched to a gene: 1. This CDR3 contains 14 residues. CDR1 is SEHNR, CDR2 FQNEAQ, per germline (reference sequence). CDR3 region: CASSSTSGSYEQYF. The CDR3 DNA reads TGTGCCAGCAGCTCGACTAGCGGGAGCTACGAGCAGTACTTC.

The chain uses TRBV27 and TRBJ2-7; TRBD2 matches at 9 bases. CDR1 and CDR2 (germline): MNHEY, SMNVEV (reference sequence). This CDR3 comprises 14 residues. V dropped 2 bases and J dropped 5; count of bases not matched to a gene: 4. CDR3 loop: CASSLAGGRHEQYF. CDR3 sequence (DNA): TGTGCCAGCAGTTTAGCGGGAGGGCGACACGAGCAGTACTTC.

This sequence joins TRBV21-1 and TRBJ2-7; whether TRBD2, the table's D call, matches the DNA was not checked. TRBV21-1 is a pseudogene. This CDR3 has 16 amino acids. DNA for the CDR3: TGTGCCAGCAGCAAAGGGCCTAGCGGGAGGTTCCACGAGCAGTACTTC. It translates to CASSKGPSGRFHEQYF.

A few counts support this clone. The chain carries TRBV28 and TRBJ2-7; TRBD1 might be the D (5 bases). Germline CDR1 and CDR2: MDHEN and SYDVKM. This CDR3 spans 13 amino acids. V lost 2 bases and J lost 6, with 11 bases in between. The CDR3 DNA reads as TGTGCCAGCAGTTTAGGCAGGGTTACCGAGCAGTACTTC. As protein: CASSLGRVTEQYF.

The V and J genes are TRBV7-2 and TRBJ2-7; no reliable D call. Germline V gene sequence: CDR1 SGHTA, CDR2 FQGNSA. Trimming cost V 0 bases and J 10 bases, with 10 bases left between them. The CDR3 covers 12 residues. In DNA form, the CDR3 reads TGTGCCAGCAGCTTAGCGTTGTTCCCTCAGTACTTC. Its translation is CASSLALFPQYF.

DNA for the CDR3: TGCGCCAGCAGCCCCGGGGCAGGAGTCTTAGGCAATCAGCCCCAGCATTTT. It codes for CASSPGAGVLGNQPQHF. The gene calls are TRBV4-3 and TRBJ1-5, with D possibly matching TRBD1 (5 bases). Germline V gene sequence: CDR1 LGHNA, CDR2 YSLEER. The CDR3 runs to 17 residues. Trimming took 4 bases from V and 2 from J, leaving 18 bases between them.

V is TRBV6-1 and J is TRBJ2-2; 9 bases agree with TRBD1. The germline gives CDR1 MNHNS, CDR2 SASEGT. The CDR3 totals 16 residues. Trimming took 0 bases from V and 9 from J; bases not matched to a gene: 8. Here the CDR3 DNA reads TGTGCCAGCAGTGAAGCTGGGACAGGGAGGGGGAGGGAGCTGTTTTTT. The encoded protein is CASSEAGTGRGRELFF.

The genes are TRBV12-5 and TRBJ2-1; no definite D call. Germline assignment: CDR1 LGHNT and CDR2 FRNRAP. Between the trimmed V and J ends, which lost 6 bases and 8 bases, there was a span of 14 bases. The CDR3 contains 13 residues. Here the CDR3 DNA reads TGTGCTAGTGGATCGCCCCATTTGGATGAGCAGTTCTTC. The encoded protein is CASGSPHLDEQFF. The full variable domain, completed using reference TRBV12-5 and TRBJ2-1, is DARVTQTPRHKVTEMGQEVTMRCQPILGHNTVFWYRQTMMQGLELLAYFRNRAPLDDSGMPKDRFSAEMPDATLATLKIQPSEPRDSAVYFCASGSPHLDEQFFGPGTRLTVL.

A remark on this clone: Compared with germline, one end of the junction differs, possibly owing to a read error. This chain uses TRBV19 with TRBJ1-5, with D possibly TRBD1 on 6 matching bases. Germline assignment: CDR1 LNHDA and CDR2 SQIVND (reference sequence). CDR3 size: 15 residues. CDR3 in DNA: TGTGCCAGTAATATAGGGGGGGGTGGAAATCAGCCCCAGCATTTT. It yields the protein CASNIGGGGNQPQHF.

The rearrangement uses TRBV27 and TRBJ2-7, with TRBD1 as a possible D gene (6 bases). Looked up from germline, CDR1 is MNHEY and CDR2 is SMNVEV (reference sequence). Trimming took 6 bases from V and 6 from J, leaving 15 bases between them. This CDR3 is 13 amino acids long. The CDR3 sequence is CASRVSFRGEQYF. The CDR3, as DNA: TGTGCCAGCAGAGTTTCCTTCAGGGGCGAGCAGTACTTC.

V usage is TRBV19 and J usage is TRBJ2-1; D is perhaps TRBD1 (5 bases). CDR1 and CDR2 (germline): LNHDA, SQIVND (reference sequence). The V end lost 2 bases, the J end lost 4 bases, and 12 bases lay between the germline ends. The CDR3 is made up of 15 amino acids. The CDR3 protein is CASSIIQGSYNEQFF. The CDR3 DNA reads TGTGCCAGTAGTATAATCCAGGGTTCATACAATGAGCAGTTCTTC.

The chain combines TRBV29-1 with TRBJ2-1, with 7 nucleotides matching TRBD2. The V gene end was trimmed by 0 bases and the J gene end by 6 bases; junction bases not matched to a gene: 11. The CDR3 is 16 amino acids. Germline V CDR1 and CDR2: SQVTM, ANQGSEA. The CDR3 here is CSVEDRAGGRRNEQFF. CDR3 in DNA: TGCAGCGTTGAAGACCGGGCGGGCGGGAGACGCAATGAGCAGTTCTTC.

The chain recombines TRBV6-5 with TRBJ1-1, with TRBD1 as a possible D gene (5 bases). The CDR3 is 14 residues long. Trimming pared 5 bases from V and 5 bases from J, leaving 15 bases between. Per germline, CDR1 MNHEY and CDR2 SVGAGI. CDR3 sequence (DNA): TGTGCCAGCAGTCCCTCACCGGGGCATACTGAAGCTTTCTTT. Its translation is CASSPSPGHTEAFF.

This chain links TRBV28 with TRBJ1-1; TRBD1 is a possible D gene (6 bases). Trimming stripped 2 bases from V and 4 bases from J, with 8 bases between. Germline assignment: CDR1 MDHEN and CDR2 SYDVKM. The CDR3 is made up of 13 amino acids. The CDR3 reads CASSLIGGTEAFF. CDR3 bases: TGTGCCAGCAGTTTAATAGGGGGCACTGAAGCTTTCTTT.

The rearrangement links TRBV29-1 to TRBJ2-1; TRBD1 aligns across 9 bases. The trim removed 4 bases at V and 7 bases at J, leaving 8 bases unmatched. Per germline, CDR1 SQVTM and CDR2 ANQGSEA. The CDR3 runs to 14 residues. The CDR3 spells CSVGLRDRVNEQFF. The CDR3 nucleotides are TGCAGCGTTGGGCTCCGGGACAGGGTAAATGAGCAGTTCTTC.

This chain's CDR3 is CASSLGAGPNEQFF. CDR3 DNA: TGTGCCAGCAGCTTAGGGGCGGGGCCGAATGAGCAGTTCTTC. The rearrangement uses TRBV7-2 and TRBJ2-1; maybe TRBD2 (6 bases). Germline V gene data show CDR1 as SGHTA and CDR2 as FQGNSA. The length of the CDR3 is 14 residues. Trimming removed 1 base from V and 7 bases from J, with 11 bases in between.